The present entry profiles one T cell receptor (beta chain) with its context. What this receptor recognizes is not known. Its ends do not fully match the called genes, so a read error is possible. Reading from cysteine to phenylalanine, the CDR3 counts 15 amino acids. The DNA shown is the 45-base CDR3, in frame from base 1. CDR1 and CDR2 are read off the germline V gene (reference sequence) as SEHNR and FQNEAQ. This specimen belongs to a study of cytomegalovirus exposure and HLA in healthy donors (dated by TCRdb to between 2016 and 2019). The study in broad terms: In an earlier analysis of 550 to 750 of the donors, 250 to 350 Gb of sequence data and about 110 million unique TCR beta sequences from approximately 180 million T cells were reported. In addition to the first cohort of 666 subjects, a separate validation cohort of 100 to 150 different subjects was used. Donor age, sex, ethnicity and CMV serostatus were compiled alongside the repertoire data. The study aimed to test whether signatures of past pathogen exposure could be identified by cataloging public T cell receptors. Across around 400 genotyped donors of the cohort, an average of about 200,000 unique TCR beta nucleotide sequences per donor were sequenced, and roughly a sixth of those sequences were non-productive. Both class I and class II loci were covered by HLA typing, at four-digit resolution. The genetic ancestry cluster associated with self-reported Caucasian donors included around four fifths of the roughly 400 genotyped donors. Typing coverage differed by locus: A, B, C, DRB1 and DQB1 were typed in about 620-640 donors, DQA1 in about 500, DPA1 in some 570, and DPB1 in 472. Rather than using new phenotypic data, the later analysis identified candidate immune exposures from TCR beta sequences and from how often those sequences occurred across donors. The study combined high-throughput TCR immunosequencing, statistical association of individual TCRs with disease status, and machine learning to predict cytomegalovirus infection status. The study profiled the T cell repertoires of 550 to 700 subjects by immunosequencing and related them to cytomegalovirus serostatus. Every repertoire in the discovery cohort had been generated on one and the same sequencing platform. An earlier analysis of around 580 of the donors used high-throughput TCR beta sequencing to judge whether each TCR beta V gene segment behaved as functional or pseudogenic. A few DR-DQ haplotypes were treated as single units for association and clustering because of strong linkage in the cohort. An early release that covered fewer than 750 HLA-typed donors contained about 300 gigabases of sequencing data and tens of millions of unique TCR sequences. A later genetic analysis took genome-wide SNP genotypes for 398 of the 666 donors and used that subset as a discovery cohort. A later analysis re-examined previously published TCR beta repertoires from just over 650 donors and added high-resolution HLA genotyping to investigate patterns of TCR occurrence. The full study reports these points: A later genetic analysis associated a missense DCLRE1C variant with V-gene and J-gene trimming of TCR beta chains, and an independent cohort replicated the association. According to the authors, the approach could potentially be generalized to other disease states and immunological phenotypes. Three of the identified cytomegalovirus-associated TCR beta chains were confirmed in vitro to be specific for cytomegalovirus antigens. A further reported finding was that TCR beta sequences accurately predicted the HLA-A and HLA-B alleles for most subjects in the first cohort. Compared with equally common non-associated chains, HLA-associated TCR beta chains in a later analysis were more clonally expanded and had lower generation probabilities. A later genetic analysis reported fewer N-insertions in productive TCRs among donors in an Asian-associated ancestry cluster than the roughly 700-donor mean. The study gave a list of about 160 TCR beta chains associated with cytomegalovirus. Immune exposure information for the cohort was limited to CMV serostatus. Across donors, most TCR sequences were observed very rarely, whereas some public TCRs were present in many individuals. Most CMV-associated TCR beta chains appeared to be HLA-restricted in a later analysis, and the HLA associations seemed to be driven largely by CMV exposure. Broadly in line with IMGT annotations, most TCR beta V segments showed up in productive rearrangements about 90% or about 30% of the time in an earlier analysis of 450 to 750 of the donors. In both the original and validation cohorts, the classifier was reported to diagnose cytomegalovirus status with high specificity and sensitivity. The sequencing pipeline was judged likely to have produced a cluster of highly shared sequence variants as a technical artifact. The 87-base-pair reads could not distinguish some IMGT-functional V segments, including TRBV6-2 and TRBV6-3, so those segments were excluded. Presence/absence analyses assumed roughly uniform sequencing depth across donors, an assumption that may not hold. Assigning TCR associations to individual alleles was difficult when HLA alleles, especially DR and DQ, strongly co-occurred. In a later analysis, TCR association rates were found to vary across HLA loci, with the most associated TCRs seen for DRB1 alleles and the fewest for HLA-C alleles. Specific HLA alleles were associated with 15,000 to 20,000 TCR beta sequences at a false discovery rate of 0.05 in a later analysis. HLA typing was unavailable for some donors at each locus, so association tests used only the typed subset. Linkage disequilibrium might explain the correlated functional status among segregating V segments, but an unknown experimental factor could not be ruled out. Several of the top co-occurrence clusters appeared to be linked to parvovirus B19, influenza, CMV and Epstein-Barr virus, according to a later analysis. The cohort was sequenced for TCR beta chains only, and without alpha or paired-chain data the features that could be detected were limited. Because counts were too low, seventeen rarely observed V segments, including chromosome 9 orphons, were left out of the earlier analysis of roughly 600 of the donors.

The library was produced with the immunoSEQ multiplex PCR assay. A mixture of 60 forward primers for TCR Vbeta segments and 13 reverse primers for TCR Jbeta segments was used in the multiplex PCR. The CDR3 region of rearranged TCR beta genes was amplified from genomic DNA by a multiplex PCR assay. The Illumina HiSeq System was used to sequence the amplified TCR beta libraries as 87-base-pair reads. The authors' analysis ran thus. A later analysis counted about 80 million unique TCR beta chains across the 550 to 800 repertoires, and approximately 11 million of these chains were shared by at least two donors. To remove PCR and sequencing errors, raw reads were error-corrected and collapsed into unique sequences using a nearest-neighbor algorithm that merged closely related sequences. V, D and J gene segments were assigned by aligning CDR3 sequences to IMGT reference sequences. For a sequence to be retained, at least a six-nucleotide match to both a V gene segment and a J gene segment was required. A rearrangement was called productive if the CDR3 had no stop codons and remained in frame with V and J, and every other rearrangement was called non-productive. Following IMGT convention, CDR3 was defined as the stretch from the second conserved V-encoded cysteine to the conserved J-encoded phenylalanine. The earlier analysis of some 550 of the donors excluded any sequence lacking an unambiguous match to a single V gene segment. An earlier analysis of several hundred of the donors called V segments functional above 56.7% productive rearrangements and segregating when the between-donor standard deviation exceeded 5%. A statistical classification framework was developed to diagnose cytomegalovirus status using the catalog of TCR beta chain sequences. In a later analysis, TCR nucleotide sequences were compared against IMGT/GENE-DB human TR gene sequences so that V and J genes could be assigned. Using the TCRdist pipeline, a later analysis assigned CDR3 sequences along with most-parsimonious VDJ recombination scenarios. In a later analysis, each TCR beta chain was defined by its CDR3 amino acid sequence together with its V-gene family, and reads without a unique V-gene family were excluded. A later analysis removed 500 to 600 highly shared, low-generation-probability nucleotide sequences to deal with suspected cross-contamination and a sequencing artifact. For each public chain, a later analysis derived a clonal expansion index from normalized ranks of inferred template counts within each repertoire. A later analysis computed generation probabilities with a VDJ recombination model fitted to out-of-frame rearrangements, and checked the results against IGoR. In a later analysis, TCR-TCR, TCR-HLA and TCR-CMV co-occurrence was scored with hypergeometric tests, and a repertoire-size bias correction was applied to TCR pairs. In a later analysis, false discovery rates were estimated by permuting HLA or CMV assignments 20 times. In a later analysis, co-occurring TCRs were grouped using DBSCAN, with TCRdist sequence similarity added in when clustering inside HLA-allele-positive subsets. Repertoires with fewer than 30,000 or more than 120,000 public chains were left out of co-occurrence clustering, as were four to six repertoires with anomalous nucleotide sharing. Here the immuneACCESS table is served through TCRdb, limited to in-frame sequences with V and J called. Missing clones are a known gap in these copies; in checked studies unresolved V genes cover under half, and the rest lacks a known reason. That table supplies the V and J calls and clone size; D and trimming were determined from the DNA. This sample holds approximately 140,000 clones; approximately 85% were observed only once. The top ten hold about 1.5% of the sample.

The cohort comprised around 700 healthy bone marrow donors. At the time of sampling, all cohort members were nominally healthy, though unrecorded immune exposures were likely present. The donor was CMV seronegative and was included in the group of around 320 seronegative cohort members. Each donor provided a peripheral blood sample, and peripheral blood mononuclear cells were used for TCR beta sequencing. Genomic DNA extraction from the blood cell samples was performed with the Qiagen DNeasy Blood Extraction Kit. The sequenced sample consisted of PBMCs. In this chain, TRBV7-9 is recombined with TRBJ2-7; the D gene is unclear. This receptor was taken from a boy between 10 and 17 years old in good health and CMV-seronegative. The CDR3 loop reads CSSSFYGLEAPEQYF. The nucleotides read TGTTCCAGCAGCTTCTACGGGTTAGAAGCTCCCGAGCAGTACTTC.